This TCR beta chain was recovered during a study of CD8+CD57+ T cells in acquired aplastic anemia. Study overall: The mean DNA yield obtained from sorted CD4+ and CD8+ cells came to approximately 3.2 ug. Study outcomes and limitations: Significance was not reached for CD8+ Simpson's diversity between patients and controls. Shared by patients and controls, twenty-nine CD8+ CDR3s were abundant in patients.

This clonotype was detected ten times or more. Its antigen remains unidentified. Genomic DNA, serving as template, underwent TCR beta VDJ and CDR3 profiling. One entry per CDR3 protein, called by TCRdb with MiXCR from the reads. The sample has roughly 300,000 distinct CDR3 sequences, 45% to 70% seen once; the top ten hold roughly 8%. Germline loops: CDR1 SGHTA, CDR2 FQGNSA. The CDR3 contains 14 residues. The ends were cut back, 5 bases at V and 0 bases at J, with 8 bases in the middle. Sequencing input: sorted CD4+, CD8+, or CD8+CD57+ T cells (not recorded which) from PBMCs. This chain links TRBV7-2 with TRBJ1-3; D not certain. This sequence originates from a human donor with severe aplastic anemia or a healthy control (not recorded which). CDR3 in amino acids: CASSPGSSGNTIYF. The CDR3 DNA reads TGTGCCAGCAGCCCGGGGAGCTCTGGAAACACCATATATTTT.